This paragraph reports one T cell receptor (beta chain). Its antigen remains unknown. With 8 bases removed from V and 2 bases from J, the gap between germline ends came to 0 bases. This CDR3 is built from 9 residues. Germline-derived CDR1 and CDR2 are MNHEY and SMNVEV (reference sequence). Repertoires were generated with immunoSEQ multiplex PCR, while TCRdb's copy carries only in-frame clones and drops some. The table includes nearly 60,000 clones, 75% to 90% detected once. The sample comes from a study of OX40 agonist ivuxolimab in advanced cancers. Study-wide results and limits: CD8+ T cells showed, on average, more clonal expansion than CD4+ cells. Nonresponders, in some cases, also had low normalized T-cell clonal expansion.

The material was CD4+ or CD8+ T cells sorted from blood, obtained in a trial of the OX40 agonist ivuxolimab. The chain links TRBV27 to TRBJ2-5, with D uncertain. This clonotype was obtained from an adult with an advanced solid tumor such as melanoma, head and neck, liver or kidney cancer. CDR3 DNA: TGTGCCAGCCAAGAGACCCAGTACTTC. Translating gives CASQETQYF.